The source of this T cell receptor beta chain is a study of cytomegalovirus exposure and HLA in healthy donors. The study ran its PCR with 60 Vbeta and 13 Jbeta primers. This table comes from immunoSEQ multiplex PCR, and its TCRdb copy is limited to in-frame clones, with some not included. In total, the table holds around 210,000 clones. This CDR3 has 16 amino acids. V was pared by 0 bases and J by 5 bases, with 5 bases of the junction left unmatched. From germline, CDR1 is LNHNV and CDR2 YYDKDF (reference sequence). The rearrangement joins TRBV15 to TRBJ2-3; 10 nucleotides match TRBD2. This sequence was found in a woman aged 25 to 39 in good health and CMV-seropositive. What was sequenced was PBMCs. CDR3 residues: CATSRDILAGEDTQYF. In nucleotides, the CDR3 is TGTGCCACCAGCAGAGATATCCTAGCGGGAGAAGATACGCAGTATTTT.